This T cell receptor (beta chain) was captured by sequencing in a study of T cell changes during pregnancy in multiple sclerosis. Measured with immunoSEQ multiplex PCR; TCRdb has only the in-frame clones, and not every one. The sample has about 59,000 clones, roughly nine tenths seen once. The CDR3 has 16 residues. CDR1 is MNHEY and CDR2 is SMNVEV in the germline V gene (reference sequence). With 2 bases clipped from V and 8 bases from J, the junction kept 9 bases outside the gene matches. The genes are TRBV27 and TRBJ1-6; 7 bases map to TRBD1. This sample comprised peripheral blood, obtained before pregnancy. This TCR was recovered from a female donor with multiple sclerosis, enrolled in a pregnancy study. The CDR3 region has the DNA TGTGCCAGCAGTTTAGAGGGGGCTGTAGGTTATTCACCCCTCCACTTT. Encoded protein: CASSLEGAVGYSPLHF.